This TCR beta chain was documented in a study of early T cells in non-severe SARS-CoV-2 infection. Study-wide background: Sequencing was performed on bulk RNA from unsorted whole blood, leaving chains unpaired. General study points: Matching with VDJdb favored anti-spike CD8 responses (missing private and CD4 specificities).

This CDR3 is built from 16 residues. V lost 1 base, J lost 2 bases, and 3 bases stayed unmatched. From germline, CDR1 is SGHVS and CDR2 FNYEAQ. Attachment of unique molecular identifiers was made to individual cDNA molecules. TCRdb fed the 5' RACE reads into MiXCR, producing one record per CDR3 protein. The sample includes about 60,000 distinct CDR3 sequences, approximately 10% of them seen just once. This clonotype turned up a few times. The target antigen is unknown. The receptor was isolated from an adult who was a healthcare worker with PCR-confirmed SARS-CoV-2 infection or an uninfected control (not recorded which). This chain joins TRBV7-6 and TRBJ2-1; 9 nucleotides match TRBD2. Sequenced: whole blood. For the CDR3, the DNA is TGTGCCAGCAGCTTAGTGCTAGCGGGGCCCTACAATGAGCAGTTCTTC. Residues: CASSLVLAGPYNEQFF.